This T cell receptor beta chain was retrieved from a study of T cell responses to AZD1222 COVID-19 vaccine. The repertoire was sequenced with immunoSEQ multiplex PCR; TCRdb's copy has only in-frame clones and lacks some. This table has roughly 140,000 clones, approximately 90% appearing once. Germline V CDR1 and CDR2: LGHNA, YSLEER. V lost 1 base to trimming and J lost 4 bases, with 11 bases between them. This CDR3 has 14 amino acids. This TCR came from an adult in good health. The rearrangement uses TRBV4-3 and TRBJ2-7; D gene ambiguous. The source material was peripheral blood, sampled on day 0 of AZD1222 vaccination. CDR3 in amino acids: CASSQVAMTYEQYF. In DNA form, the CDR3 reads TGCGCCAGCAGCCAAGTTGCGATGACTTACGAGCAGTACTTC.